This T cell receptor (beta chain) emerged from a study of T cells in Graves' hyperthyroidism and ophthalmopathy. Study conclusions and caveats: Ophthalmopathy got predicted by the model a median roughly 6.4 months before its onset. Blood samples included most of the expanded thyroid clonotypes exceeding 0.001.

The CDR3 is made up of 15 amino acids. From germline, CDR1 is MDHEN and CDR2 SYDVKM. Unmatched junction bases numbered 10, after V lost 6 bases and J lost 3 bases. The investigators amplified TCR beta CDR3 regions from RNA transcripts. With the HTBI primer set, the TCR CDR3 went through a first round of RT-PCR. TCRdb used MiXCR to reprocess the multiplex PCR reads, holding one entry per CDR3 protein. Of about 400,000 distinct CDR3 sequences listed, about an eighth were seen once; the top ten hold approximately 29%. This clonotype was detected only a few times. Its antigen is currently unknown. Sequencing input: blood. The chain has TRBV28 and TRBJ2-5; 7 bases line up with TRBD2. The clonotype originates from a man aged 45 to 65 with Graves' ophthalmopathy. This CDR3 is CASRSPGLTKETQYF. CDR3 nucleotide sequence: TGTGCCAGCAGATCCCCGGGACTAACAAAAGAGACCCAGTACTTC.